Below, 14 T cell receptor beta chains from the same sample are listed, as sequenced in a study of T cell responses to AZD1222 COVID-19 vaccine. Generated by immunoSEQ multiplex PCR, the TCRdb table keeps only in-frame clones and is missing some. The data contain approximately 70,000 clones, about 85% of them seen just once; the ten biggest clones take up just over 20%. Sample: peripheral blood, taken on day 0 of AZD1222 vaccination. The receptors come from an adult in good health.

This clone occurred a few times. This chain joins TRBV19 and TRBJ2-2, with D uncertain. Germline loops: CDR1 LNHDA, CDR2 SQIVND (reference sequence). The CDR3 is made up of 12 amino acids. Trimming pared 5 bases from V and 3 bases from J, leaving 4 bases between. The chain's CDR3 is CASSPHTGELFF. The CDR3 DNA reads TGTGCCAGTAGTCCCCACACCGGGGAGCTGTTTTTT.

This chain uses TRBV19 with TRBJ1-4, with D tentatively TRBD1 (6 bases). Trimming removed 10 bases from V and 5 bases from J, with 20 bases in between. Looked up from germline, CDR1 is LNHDA and CDR2 is SQIVND (reference sequence). CDR3 length: 15 amino acids. CDR3 nucleotides: TGTGCCACCGCCGCCATCGGGGGGGCGAATGAAAAACTGTTTTTT. As protein: CATAAIGGANEKLFF.

V and J are TRBV5-6 and TRBJ1-2; 7 positions agree with TRBD1. CDR3 length: 16 amino acids. Losses at the gene ends were 2 bases for V and 13 bases for J; bases not matched to a gene: 20. Germline-derived CDR1 and CDR2 are SGHDT and YYEEEE. The CDR3 sequence is CASSLYSGTAYYVATF. The CDR3 region has the DNA TGTGCCAGCAGCTTATATTCCGGGACAGCTTACTATGTCGCCACCTTC.

The table lists this clone with a few counts. The chain recombines TRBV5-4 with TRBJ2-7; 11 positions agree with TRBD2. Germline-derived CDR1 and CDR2 are SGHNT and YYREEE (reference sequence). The CDR3 extends over 17 amino acids. Trimming took 4 bases from V and 1 from J; bases not matched to a gene: 10. The CDR3 DNA sequence: TGTGCCAGCAGCACTTGGGACTCTAGCGGGAGGTCCTACGAGCAGTACTTC. Protein: CASSTWDSSGRSYEQYF. The complete variable domain, with remaining parts taken from reference TRBV5-4 and TRBJ2-7, reads ETGVTQSPTHLIKTRGQQVTLRCSSQSGHNTVSWYQQALGQGPQFIFQYYREEENGRGNFPPRFSGLQFPNYSSELNVNALELDDSALYLCASSTWDSSGRSYEQYFGPGTRLTVT.

V and J are TRBV6-5 and TRBJ1-3, with 7 nucleotides matching TRBD1. Germline lookup yields CDR1 MNHEY and CDR2 SVGAGI. V was clipped by 5 bases and J by 5 bases; unmatched bases: 6. The CDR3 loop spans 14 amino acids. For the CDR3, the DNA is TGTGCCAGCAGTCCCACGACAGGGAGAAACACCATATATTTT. This translates into CASSPTTGRNTIYF.

V is TRBV5-8 and J is TRBJ1-1; 12 nucleotides match TRBD1. Germline V gene lookup returns CDR1 SGHTS and CDR2 YDEGEE. V gave up 3 bases and J gave up 11 bases; unmatched junction bases: 5. This CDR3 is 13 amino acids long. The CDR3 is CASSSGQGAYAFF. CDR3 coding DNA: TGTGCCAGCAGCTCGGGACAGGGGGCGTATGCTTTCTTT. Full variable domain (remainder filled in from reference TRBV5-8 and TRBJ1-1): EAGVTQSPTHLIKTRGQQATLRCSPISGHTSVYWYQQALGLGLQFLLWYDEGEERNRGNFPPRFSGRQFPNYSSELNVNALELEDSALYLCASSSGQGAYAFFGQGTRLTVV.

The V gene is TRBV13, the J gene TRBJ2-4; 10 nucleotides align to TRBD2. The CDR3 length is 20 residues. After removal of 2 bases from V and 0 bases from J, the junction contained 13 bases not matched to a gene. The germline V gene has CDR1 PRHDT and CDR2 FYEKMQ (reference sequence). Here the CDR3 reads CASSLRRVAGGSTAKNIQYF. CDR3 bases: TGTGCCAGCAGCTTACGTAGGGTAGCGGGGGGTTCTACAGCCAAAAACATTCAGTACTTC.

V is TRBV7-9 and J is TRBJ2-7; weak D call: TRBD2 (5 bases). The V end lost 2 bases, the J end lost 5 bases, and 19 bases lay between the germline ends. This CDR3 contains 16 residues. CDR1 is SEHNR, CDR2 FQNEAQ, per germline (reference sequence). This chain's CDR3 is CASSLTRDPTPNEQYF. As DNA, the CDR3 is TGTGCCAGCAGCTTAACCCGGGATCCGACTCCCAACGAGCAGTACTTC.

In its sample, this clone was seen once. The chain combines TRBV9 with TRBJ1-4; 7 bases map to TRBD1. From germline, CDR1 is SGDLS and CDR2 YYNGEE. With 0 bases clipped from V and 11 bases from J, the junction kept 10 bases outside the gene matches. CDR3 size: 15 residues. The CDR3 DNA follows: TGTGCCAGCAGCGTAGGGGAGGGGGCGTCGGAGAAACTGTTTTTT. Translated, it gives CASSVGEGASEKLFF.

This clone turned up a few times. The chain links TRBV6-4 to TRBJ1-1; no reliable D call. The germline V gene has CDR1 MRHNA and CDR2 SNTAGT. Trimming stripped 4 bases from V and 7 bases from J, with 13 bases between. This CDR3 spans 13 amino acids. The CDR3 loop reads CASSGVVGDEAFF. Here the CDR3 DNA reads TGTGCCAGCAGTGGGGTGGTCGGAGATGAAGCTTTCTTT.

This clone was observed a handful of times. The chain combines TRBV11-2 with TRBJ1-2; the D gene is possibly TRBD1 (5 bases). CDR1 and CDR2 (germline): SGHAT, FQNNGV. The CDR3 length is 15 residues. Trimming stripped 1 base from V and 4 bases from J, with 13 bases between. In DNA form, the CDR3 reads TGTGCCAGCAGCTTAGTCCAGGGCCGTGGCTATGGCTACACCTTC. It translates to CASSLVQGRGYGYTF.

J is TRBJ2-5 and V is TRBV7-9, with TRBD1 as a possible D gene (6 bases). The ends were cut back, 4 bases at V and 12 bases at J, with 27 bases in the middle. CDR3 length equals 16 residues. Per germline, CDR1 SEHNR and CDR2 FQNEAQ (reference sequence). The CDR3 is CASSSPTLFQGLSEYF. The CDR3 coding sequence is TGTGCCAGCAGCTCCCCGACCCTCTTTCAGGGGCTCTCCGAGTACTTC.

The V and J genes are TRBV5-8 and TRBJ1-4, with D tentatively TRBD1 (6 bases). Trimming left V 5 bases short and J 8 bases short, with 19 bases between. This CDR3 region has 15 residues. CDR1 is SGHTS, CDR2 YDEGEE, per germline. CDR3 amino acids: CASSRRPTGEEKLFF. The CDR3, as DNA: TGTGCCAGCAGTCGAAGACCGACAGGAGAGGAAAAACTGTTTTTT.

This clone appeared once. This rearrangement joins TRBV3-1 (or the pseudogene TRBV3-2) to TRBJ2-7; D not certain. CDR3 length equals 13 residues. The germline gives CDR1 LGHDT, CDR2 YNNKEL (reference sequence). The V gene lost 4 bases and the J gene lost 0 bases, with 7 bases spanning the gap. The CDR3 region has the DNA TGTGCCAGCAGCCTAGTGAGCTCCTACGAGCAGTACTTC. Amino acid sequence: CASSLVSSYEQYF.